The entry below gives a single TCR beta chain sequence along with its context. From germline, CDR1 is MNHEY and CDR2 SVGEGT. Deletions cut 5 bases from V and 2 bases from J, with 21 bases between. The length of the CDR3 is 17 residues. These data belong to a study of blood T cell repertoires in COVID-19. Assay used: immunoSEQ multiplex PCR; TCRdb lists only in-frame clones, some missing. The sample consists of 55,000 to 75,000 clones, around 82% of them appearing once. The chain links TRBV6-2 or TRBV6-3 to TRBJ1-2; TRBD1 is a possible D gene (5 bases). The receptor was isolated from a man aged 80 or over with active COVID-19. Sample: peripheral blood. CDR3 protein: CASSKQRQSLNNYGYTF. CDR3 DNA: TGTGCCAGCAGTAAGCAGCGACAGAGCCTTAACAACTATGGCTACACCTTC.